The subject of this entry is one TCR beta chain. The data were obtained in a study of technical replicates of blood from four donors. Assay: immunoSEQ multiplex PCR; the TCRdb copy retains only in-frame clones and omits some. Among about 59,000 clones listed, around 93% were seen once. The V gene lost 8 bases and the J gene lost 2 bases, with 9 bases spanning the gap. Per the germline V gene, CDR1 is SGHNT and CDR2 is YENEEA. CDR3 length: 12 amino acids. J is TRBJ1-2 and V is TRBV11-3; the D gene is possibly TRBD1 (5 bases). The sequenced material came from PBMCs. The receptor's source is a human donor in good health. Some clones in this sample may be carry-over from other donors' samples. The CDR3 DNA sequence: TGTGCCAGCTCGCGGGACAACTATGGCTACACCTTC. Its protein is CASSRDNYGYTF. Together with reference TRBV11-3 and TRBJ1-2, the CDR3 gives the full variable domain: EAGVVQSPRYKIIEKKQPVAFWCNPISGHNTLYWYLQNLGQGPELLIRYENEEAVDDSQLPKDRFSAERLKGVDSTLKIQPAELGDSAVYLCASSRDNYGYTFGSGTRLTVV.